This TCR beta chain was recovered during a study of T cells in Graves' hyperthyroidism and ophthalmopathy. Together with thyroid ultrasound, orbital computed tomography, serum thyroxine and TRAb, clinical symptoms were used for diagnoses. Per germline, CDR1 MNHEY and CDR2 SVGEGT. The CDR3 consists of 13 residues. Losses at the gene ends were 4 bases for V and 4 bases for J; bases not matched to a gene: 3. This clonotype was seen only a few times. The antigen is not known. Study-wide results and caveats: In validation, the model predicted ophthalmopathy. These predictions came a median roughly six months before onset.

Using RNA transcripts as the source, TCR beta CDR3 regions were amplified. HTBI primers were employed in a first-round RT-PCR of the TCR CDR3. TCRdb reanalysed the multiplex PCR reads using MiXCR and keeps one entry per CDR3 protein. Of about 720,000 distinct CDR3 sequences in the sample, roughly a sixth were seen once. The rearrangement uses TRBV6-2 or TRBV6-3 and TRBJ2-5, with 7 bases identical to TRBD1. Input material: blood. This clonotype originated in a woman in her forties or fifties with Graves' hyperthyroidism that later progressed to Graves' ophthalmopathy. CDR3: CASSLTGIETQYF. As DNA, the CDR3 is TGTGCCAGCAGTTTGACAGGGATAGAGACCCAGTACTTC.